This T cell receptor beta chain appears in the sequencing data of a study of blood T cell repertoires in COVID-19 (dated by TCRdb to between 2020 and 2021). Concerning the study at large: Collaborator samples came from the United States, Italy and Spain and covered acute and convalescent phases of COVID-19. The repertoires were released in a freely available public database meant as a resource for research on the immune response to SARS-CoV-2. Where available, HLA class I and class II types were taken from metadata supplied by the sample provider and were not determined by assay-based typing. Nearly every sample came with metadata listing a de-identified subject ID, COVID-19 status, age in years and sex. Subjects who had been exposed to COVID-19, were actively infected with it, or had recovered from it provided the deeply sampled blood TCRbeta repertoires that made up the dataset. The samples were drawn from two sources: the first 160 participants of the ongoing ImmuneRACE study, and 1,254 subjects contributed by 6 global collaborators. The prospective study material was composed of cDNA or gDNA derived from T cells, B-cell-depleted T cells, or PBMCs.

TCRbeta CDR3 regions were amplified from genomic DNA using the immunoSEQ Assay, a bias-controlled multiplex PCR. On the study's bioinformatics: The number of nucleated cells in each sample was estimated from the amplification of reference gene primers within the assay. To quantify the absolute abundance of each unique TCRbeta CDR3 rearrangement, sequence reads were collapsed and filtered. For each sample, productive Simpson clonality was calculated as the square root of Simpson's diversity index across productive rearrangements. TCRdb stores this immuneACCESS table with in-frame sequences only. Part of the clones is absent; in the studies checked, under half of the shortfall reflects unresolved V genes, and no reason is known for the rest. V and J calls and clone size follow that table, whereas D and trimming were derived from the DNA. The sample table holds 180,000 or so clones, of which approximately 85% were seen once. Under 9.5% of the sample belongs to the ten largest clones.

What the authors observed across the whole study: How much clinical and demographic metadata was included differed by source and by participant, and the metadata was provided uncurated.

Notes on this clone: The specificity of this receptor is unknown. Base qualities are missing; no much larger clone stands one base away.

The CDR3 runs 16 amino acids, cysteine and phenylalanine included. CDR3 DNA is the only sequence kept; it has 48 bases, read in frame from the first base. V loses 1 base of germline sequence and J loses 2 bases, and the interval between the two ends is 15 bases. As encoded in the germline V gene (reference sequence), CDR1 is LGHDT while CDR2 is YNNKEL. Participants in the prospective study were aged roughly 18 to 90 years, lived in some 24 United States geographic areas, and enrolled through a virtual design. In the prospective study, participants were assigned to cohorts based on the clinical history participants reported in a screening survey and a study questionnaire. Recovered participants in ImmuneRACE Cohort 3 were defined as having two consecutive negative NP/OP PCR tests, clearance from a healthcare professional, or resolution of symptoms. Mobile phlebotomists in the prospective study collected whole blood, serum and a nasopharyngeal or oropharyngeal swab from every participant. Participants in the prospective study had the option to provide additional blood draws and questionnaires over an approximately 2-month period. Blood samples from the prospective study were shipped frozen or at room temperature prior to DNA extraction.

The V and J segments used are TRBV3-1 (or the pseudogene TRBV3-2) and TRBJ2-7; TRBD1 is perhaps the D gene, given 5 matching bases. The TCR sequence derives from a woman aged 25 to 39 who had recovered from COVID-19. Sequencing was done on a sample of PBMCs or T cells enriched from blood (not recorded which). The nucleotides read TGTGCCAGCAGCCAAGTTGGGCTGCAGGGAACCTACGAGCAGTACTTC. Translated, it reads CASSQVGLQGTYEQYF.